The entry below gives a single T cell receptor (beta chain) sequence along with its context. The iRepertoire nested amplicon-rescue multiplex PCR amplified TCR alpha and beta CDR3s from RNA. A single record per CDR3 protein comes from TCRdb applying MiXCR to the multiplex PCR reads. Among 160,000 or so distinct CDR3 sequences, over 40% were seen once, and the ten largest hold over 4%. The sample belongs to a study of glioma-infiltrating T cells. The CDR3 runs 15 residues. The germline V gene has CDR1 KGHSH and CDR2 LQKENI. Trimming left V 3 bases short and J 1 base short, with 12 bases between. V and J are TRBV18 and TRBJ1-1; D remains unclear. Sequenced input: glioma tissue, nonneoplastic brain tissue, or PBMCs (not recorded which). This sequence originates from a human donor with low-grade glioma or glioblastoma, undergoing nonglioma brain surgery, or in good health (not recorded which). The CDR3 sequence is CASSPSAAENTEAFF. The CDR3 DNA sequence: TGTGCCAGCTCACCTTCGGCAGCTGAGAACACTGAAGCTTTCTTT.